This entry features one T cell receptor (beta chain) sequence. This entry is derived from a study of T cell changes during pregnancy in multiple sclerosis. The method was immunoSEQ multiplex PCR; TCRdb's version includes in-frame clones alone and lacks a portion of them. The sample consists of more than 80,000 clones, about 95% of them appearing once. The CDR3 loop spans 15 amino acids. CDR1 is SGHRS and CDR2 is YFSETQ in the germline V gene. J lost 5 bases, V lost 7 bases, and 13 bases had no gene match. The starting material was peripheral blood, obtained in the second trimester of pregnancy. The chain recombines TRBV5-1 with TRBJ2-5, with 8 positions matching TRBD1. This clonotype was obtained from a female donor with multiple sclerosis, enrolled in a pregnancy study. CDR3 sequence: CASLSRTGYAETQYF. Here the CDR3 DNA reads TGCGCCAGCCTCTCCCGGACAGGGTATGCGGAGACCCAGTACTTC.